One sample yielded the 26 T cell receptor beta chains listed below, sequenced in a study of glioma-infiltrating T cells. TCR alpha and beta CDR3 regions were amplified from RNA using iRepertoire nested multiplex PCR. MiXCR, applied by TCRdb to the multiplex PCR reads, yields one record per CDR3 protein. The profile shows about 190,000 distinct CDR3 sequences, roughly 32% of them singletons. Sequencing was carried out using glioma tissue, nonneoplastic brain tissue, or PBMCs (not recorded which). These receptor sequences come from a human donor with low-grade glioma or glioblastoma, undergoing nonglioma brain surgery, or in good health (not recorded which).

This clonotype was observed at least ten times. CDR3 sequence reads: CSARDGLAGDNEQFF. The DNA of the CDR3 is TGCAGTGCTAGAGACGGACTAGCGGGAGACAATGAGCAGTTCTTC. The chain uses TRBV20-1 and TRBJ2-1; TRBD2 agrees at 13 bases. Germline V lookup: CDR1 DFQATT, CDR2 SNEGSKA (reference sequence). V dropped 0 bases and J dropped 5; count of bases not matched to a gene: 1. The CDR3 is 15 amino acids.

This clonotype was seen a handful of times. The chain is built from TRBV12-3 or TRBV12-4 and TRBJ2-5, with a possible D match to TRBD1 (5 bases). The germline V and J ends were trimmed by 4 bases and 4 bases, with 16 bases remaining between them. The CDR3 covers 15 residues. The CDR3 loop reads CASSSRRVISETQYF. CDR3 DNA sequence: TGTGCCAGCAGTTCGCGCAGGGTTATTTCAGAGACCCAGTACTTC.

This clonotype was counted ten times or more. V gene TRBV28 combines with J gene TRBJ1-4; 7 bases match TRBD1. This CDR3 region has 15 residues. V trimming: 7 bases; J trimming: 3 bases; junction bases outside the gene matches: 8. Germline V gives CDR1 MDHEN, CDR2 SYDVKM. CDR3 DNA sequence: TGTGCCAGCAATCTATACAGGGGTGCTAATGAAAAACTGTTTTTT. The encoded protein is CASNLYRGANEKLFF.

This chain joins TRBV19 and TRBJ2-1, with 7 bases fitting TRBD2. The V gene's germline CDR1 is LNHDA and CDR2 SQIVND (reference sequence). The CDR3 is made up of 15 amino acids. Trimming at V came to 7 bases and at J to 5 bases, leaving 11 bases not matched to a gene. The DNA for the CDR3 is TGTGCCAGTACCACGAGCGGGGTACCCAACAATGAGCAGTTCTTC. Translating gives CASTTSGVPNNEQFF.

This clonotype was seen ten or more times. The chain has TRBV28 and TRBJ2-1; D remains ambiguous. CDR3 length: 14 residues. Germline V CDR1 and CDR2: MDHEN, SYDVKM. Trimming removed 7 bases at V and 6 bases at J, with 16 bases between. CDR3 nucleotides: TGTGCCAGCACAGAAAGGTTTGCCTCCAATGAGCAGTTCTTC. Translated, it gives CASTERFASNEQFF.

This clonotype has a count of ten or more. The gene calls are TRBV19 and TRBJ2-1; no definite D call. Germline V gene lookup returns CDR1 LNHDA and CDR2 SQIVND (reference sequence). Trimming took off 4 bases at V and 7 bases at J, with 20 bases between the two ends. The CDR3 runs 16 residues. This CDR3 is CASSTASGPPLNEQFF. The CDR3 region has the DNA TGTGCCAGTAGTACCGCTTCTGGCCCGCCATTGAATGAGCAGTTCTTC.

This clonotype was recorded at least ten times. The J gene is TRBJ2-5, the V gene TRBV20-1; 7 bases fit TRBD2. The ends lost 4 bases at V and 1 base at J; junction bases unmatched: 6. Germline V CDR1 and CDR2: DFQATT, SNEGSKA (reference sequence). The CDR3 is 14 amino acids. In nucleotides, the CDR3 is TGCAGTGCTACCCGTCCTAGCGGCCAAGAGACCCAGTACTTC. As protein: CSATRPSGQETQYF.

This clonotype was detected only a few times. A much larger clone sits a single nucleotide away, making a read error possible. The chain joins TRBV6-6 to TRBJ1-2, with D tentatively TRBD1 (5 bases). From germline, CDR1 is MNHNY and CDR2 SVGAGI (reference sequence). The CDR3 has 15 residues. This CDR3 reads CASSYDSPQRDGDTF. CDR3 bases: TGTGCCAGCAGTTACGACAGCCCTCAGCGGGATGGCGACACCTTC.

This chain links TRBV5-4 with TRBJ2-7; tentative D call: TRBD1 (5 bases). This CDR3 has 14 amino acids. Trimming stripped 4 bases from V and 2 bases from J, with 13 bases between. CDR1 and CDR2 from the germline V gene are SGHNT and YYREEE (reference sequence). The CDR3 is CASSVADSTYEQYF. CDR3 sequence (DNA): TGTGCCAGCAGCGTGGCCGACAGTACCTACGAGCAGTACTTC.

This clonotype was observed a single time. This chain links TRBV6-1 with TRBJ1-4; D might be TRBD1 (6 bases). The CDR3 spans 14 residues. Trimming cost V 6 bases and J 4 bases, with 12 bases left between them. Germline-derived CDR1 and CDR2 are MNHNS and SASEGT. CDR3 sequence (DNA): TGTGCCAGCAGCCAGGCAGGGGATAATGAAAAACTGTTTTTT. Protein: CASSQAGDNEKLFF.

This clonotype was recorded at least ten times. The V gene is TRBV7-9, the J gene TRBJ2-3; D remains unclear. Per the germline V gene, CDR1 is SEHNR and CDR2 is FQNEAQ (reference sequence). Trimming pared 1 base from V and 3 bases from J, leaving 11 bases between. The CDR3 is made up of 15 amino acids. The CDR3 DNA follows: TGTGCCAGCAGCTTAGTGCTGCGTTCGACAGATACGCAGTATTTT. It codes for CASSLVLRSTDTQYF.

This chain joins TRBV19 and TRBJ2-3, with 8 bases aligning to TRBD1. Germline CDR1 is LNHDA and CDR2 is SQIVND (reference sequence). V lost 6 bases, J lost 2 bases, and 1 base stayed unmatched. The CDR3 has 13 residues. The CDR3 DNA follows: TGTGCCAGTAGGACAGGGGTCACAGATACGCAGTATTTT. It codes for CASRTGVTDTQYF.

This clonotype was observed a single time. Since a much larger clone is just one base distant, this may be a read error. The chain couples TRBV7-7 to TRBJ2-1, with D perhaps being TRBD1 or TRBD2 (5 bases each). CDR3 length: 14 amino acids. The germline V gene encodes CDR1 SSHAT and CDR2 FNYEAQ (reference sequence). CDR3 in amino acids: CASSPQADRDEQFF. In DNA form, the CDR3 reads TGCGCCAGCAGCCCCCAAGCGGACCGGGACGAGCAGTTCTTC.

The CDR3 DNA follows: TGTGCCAGCAGTGCAACCGCCGGGACGCTTAACACTGAAGCTTTCTTT. It is translated as CASSATAGTLNTEAFF. The chain uses TRBV27 and TRBJ1-1, with D possibly TRBD1 on 5 matching bases. Trimming pared 5 bases from V and 2 bases from J, leaving 18 bases between. This CDR3 is built from 16 residues. CDR1 and CDR2 from the germline V gene are MNHEY and SMNVEV (reference sequence).

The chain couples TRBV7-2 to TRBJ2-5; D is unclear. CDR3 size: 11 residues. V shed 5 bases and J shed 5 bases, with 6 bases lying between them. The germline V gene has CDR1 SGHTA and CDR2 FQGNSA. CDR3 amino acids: CASSPSETQYF. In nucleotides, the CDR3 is TGTGCCAGCAGCCCGTCGGAGACCCAGTACTTC.

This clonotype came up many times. In nucleotides, the CDR3 is TGTGCCAGCAGTTACTCGAAGGGGGCCTTCAATCAGCCCCAGCATTTT. This codes for CASSYSKGAFNQPQHF. This chain uses TRBV6-6 with TRBJ1-5; 7 bases line up with TRBD1. The CDR3 length is 16 residues. Germline V gene data show CDR1 as MNHNY and CDR2 as SVGAGI (reference sequence). The trim removed 0 bases at V and 3 bases at J, leaving 5 bases unmatched.

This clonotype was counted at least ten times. CDR3 nucleotides: TGTGCCAGCAGCCGGACAGGGGGGACAGATACGCAGTATTTT. Its protein is CASSRTGGTDTQYF. The chain combines TRBV7-2 with TRBJ2-3; 10 bases match TRBD1. CDR3 size: 14 residues. V dropped 5 bases and J dropped 3; count of bases not matched to a gene: 2. From germline, CDR1 is SGHTA and CDR2 FQGNSA.

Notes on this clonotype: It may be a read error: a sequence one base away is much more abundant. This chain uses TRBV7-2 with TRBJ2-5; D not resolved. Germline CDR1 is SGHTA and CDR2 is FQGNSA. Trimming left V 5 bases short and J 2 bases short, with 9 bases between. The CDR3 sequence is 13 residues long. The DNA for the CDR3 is TGTGCCAGCAGCGCACTGAAGCAAGAGACCCAGTACTTC. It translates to CASSALKQETQYF.

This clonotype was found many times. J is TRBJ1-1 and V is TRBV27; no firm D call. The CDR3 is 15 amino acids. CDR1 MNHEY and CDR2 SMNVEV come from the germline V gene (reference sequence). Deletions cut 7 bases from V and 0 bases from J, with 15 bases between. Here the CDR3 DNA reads TGTGCCAGCACCCGTGCATCGACGGTGAACACTGAAGCTTTCTTT. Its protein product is CASTRASTVNTEAFF.

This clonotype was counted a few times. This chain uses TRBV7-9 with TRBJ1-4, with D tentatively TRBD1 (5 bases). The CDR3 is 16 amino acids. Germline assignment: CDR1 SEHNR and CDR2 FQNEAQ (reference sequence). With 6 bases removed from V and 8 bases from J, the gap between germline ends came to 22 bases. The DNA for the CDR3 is TGTGCCAGCAGTTTGGGTTACTCCGACAGTGGGGAAAAACTGTTTTTT. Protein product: CASSLGYSDSGEKLFF.

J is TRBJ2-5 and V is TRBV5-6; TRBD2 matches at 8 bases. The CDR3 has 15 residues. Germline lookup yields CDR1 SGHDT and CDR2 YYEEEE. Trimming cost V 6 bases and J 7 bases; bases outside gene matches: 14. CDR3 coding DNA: TGTGCCAGCACCAAGCGGGAGTCGACCTCAGTGACCCAGTACTTC. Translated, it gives CASTKRESTSVTQYF.

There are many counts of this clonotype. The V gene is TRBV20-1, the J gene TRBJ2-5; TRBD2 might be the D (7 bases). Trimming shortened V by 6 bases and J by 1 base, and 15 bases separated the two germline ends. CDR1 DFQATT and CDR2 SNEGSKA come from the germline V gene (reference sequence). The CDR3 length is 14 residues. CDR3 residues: CSAGEGGTQETQYF. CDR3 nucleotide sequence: TGCAGTGCAGGAGAGGGGGGGACCCAAGAGACCCAGTACTTC.

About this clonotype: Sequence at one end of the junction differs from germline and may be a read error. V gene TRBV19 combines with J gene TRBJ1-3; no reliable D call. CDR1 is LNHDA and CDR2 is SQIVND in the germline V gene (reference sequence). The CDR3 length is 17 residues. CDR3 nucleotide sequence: TGTGCCAGTAGTATAAGTCACCTGGGCCACTCTGGAGACACCATATATTTT. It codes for CASSISHLGHSGDTIYF.

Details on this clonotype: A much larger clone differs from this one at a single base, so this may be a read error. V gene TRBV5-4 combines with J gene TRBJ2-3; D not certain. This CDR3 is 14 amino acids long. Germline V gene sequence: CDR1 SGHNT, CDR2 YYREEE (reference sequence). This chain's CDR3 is CASYSGVRTDAQYF. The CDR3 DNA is TGTGCCAGCTACTCAGGAGTACGAACAGATGCGCAGTATTTT.

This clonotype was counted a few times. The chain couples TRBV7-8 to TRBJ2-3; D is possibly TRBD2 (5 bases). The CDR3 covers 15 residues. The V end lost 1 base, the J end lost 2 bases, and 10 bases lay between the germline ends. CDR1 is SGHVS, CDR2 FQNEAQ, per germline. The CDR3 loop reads CASSLGLAFTDTQYF. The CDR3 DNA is TGTGCCAGCAGCTTAGGGTTAGCGTTCACAGATACGCAGTATTTT.

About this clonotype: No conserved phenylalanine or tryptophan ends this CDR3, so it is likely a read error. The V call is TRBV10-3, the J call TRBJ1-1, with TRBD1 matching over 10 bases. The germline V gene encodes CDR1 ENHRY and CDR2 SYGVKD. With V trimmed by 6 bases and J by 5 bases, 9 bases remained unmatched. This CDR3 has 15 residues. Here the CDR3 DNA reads TGTGCCATCAGGTGGACAGGGGGGGATTGGACTGAAGCTTTCTCT. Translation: CAIRWTGGDWTEAFS.